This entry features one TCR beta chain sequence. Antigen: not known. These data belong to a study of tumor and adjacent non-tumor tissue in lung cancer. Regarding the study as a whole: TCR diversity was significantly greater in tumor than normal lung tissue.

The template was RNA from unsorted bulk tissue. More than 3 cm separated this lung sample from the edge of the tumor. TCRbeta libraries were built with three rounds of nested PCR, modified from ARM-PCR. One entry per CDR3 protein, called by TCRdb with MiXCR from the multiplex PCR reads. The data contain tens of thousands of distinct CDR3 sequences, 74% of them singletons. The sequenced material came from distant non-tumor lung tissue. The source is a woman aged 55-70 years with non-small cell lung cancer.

The DNA for the CDR3 is TGTGCCAGCAGTTCAACCGAGACATGGGCGACCGATACGCAGTATTTT. Protein product: CASSSTETWATDTQYF. The chain couples TRBV12-3 or TRBV12-4 to TRBJ2-3; no clear D. The CDR3 covers 16 residues. The V end was cut by 4 bases, the J end by 6 bases, with 20 bases between.